The present T cell receptor beta chain was sequenced within a study of shared clonotypes between healthy human individuals. Study overall: Participating donors consisted of a couple of women and three men aged 18 to 49.

V was shortened by 5 bases and J by 2 bases, with 12 bases between the two germline ends. Germline values: CDR1 LNHDA, CDR2 SQIVND (reference sequence). The CDR3 spans 15 residues. Splitting of each subset's genomic DNA was done evenly across several immunoSEQ plates. In the original analysis: From ImmunoSEQ came sequences covering only the junction and carrying no quality scores, so filtering differed. TCRdb's copy holds only in-frame clones and misses some; the assay was immunoSEQ multiplex PCR. V, J and clone size are taken as reported in that table, and D and trimming were inferred from the DNA itself. The repertoire includes approximately 500,000 clones, approximately 80% of them detected once, and more than 10% sits in the top ten. Adult donors, all healthy and HIV-negative, had no recent acute infections or vaccinations.

The sequencing sample was made of PBMCs. This receptor was obtained from a woman in her forties in good health. Some clones in this sample may be carry-over from other donors' samples. J is TRBJ2-2 and V is TRBV19; D is undetermined. CDR3 nucleotides: TGTGCCAGTAGTCCCACGCGATCAAACACCGGGGAGCTGTTTTTT. It encodes CASSPTRSNTGELFF. The entire variable domain, with the rest obtained from reference TRBV19 and TRBJ2-2, is as follows: DGGITQSPKYLFRKEGQNVTLSCEQNLNHDAMYWYRQDPGQGLRLIYYSQIVNDFQKGDIAEGYSVSREKKESFPLTVTSAQKNPTAFYLCASSPTRSNTGELFFGEGSRLTVL.